This TCR beta chain appears in the sequencing data of a study of T cell responses to AZD1222 COVID-19 vaccine. Study outcomes and limitations: Repertoires were collected only later (after the peak T cell response had occurred). White British ancestry dominated among donors, who included more females, and clonal diversity was possibly underestimated.

Second-dose groups at about 4 or about 12 weeks were pooled. V gave up 4 bases and J gave up 3 bases; unmatched junction bases: 4. The germline gives CDR1 KGHSH, CDR2 LQKENI. This CDR3 has 15 residues. Turning to this clone: Its antigen is not known.

Sequencing used immunoSEQ multiplex PCR; TCRdb keeps in-frame clones, though not all of them. The sample contains tens of thousands of clones, around 90% of which appear only once. Sequencing used peripheral blood, obtained 28 days after the second AZD1222 dose. This TCR was recovered from an adult who received the AZD1222 COVID-19 vaccine. V usage is TRBV18 and J usage is TRBJ1-3, with TRBD1 matching over 9 bases. In DNA form, the CDR3 reads TGTGCCAGCTCACTGGGACAGGGTTATGGAAACACCATATATTTT. Protein: CASSLGQGYGNTIYF.